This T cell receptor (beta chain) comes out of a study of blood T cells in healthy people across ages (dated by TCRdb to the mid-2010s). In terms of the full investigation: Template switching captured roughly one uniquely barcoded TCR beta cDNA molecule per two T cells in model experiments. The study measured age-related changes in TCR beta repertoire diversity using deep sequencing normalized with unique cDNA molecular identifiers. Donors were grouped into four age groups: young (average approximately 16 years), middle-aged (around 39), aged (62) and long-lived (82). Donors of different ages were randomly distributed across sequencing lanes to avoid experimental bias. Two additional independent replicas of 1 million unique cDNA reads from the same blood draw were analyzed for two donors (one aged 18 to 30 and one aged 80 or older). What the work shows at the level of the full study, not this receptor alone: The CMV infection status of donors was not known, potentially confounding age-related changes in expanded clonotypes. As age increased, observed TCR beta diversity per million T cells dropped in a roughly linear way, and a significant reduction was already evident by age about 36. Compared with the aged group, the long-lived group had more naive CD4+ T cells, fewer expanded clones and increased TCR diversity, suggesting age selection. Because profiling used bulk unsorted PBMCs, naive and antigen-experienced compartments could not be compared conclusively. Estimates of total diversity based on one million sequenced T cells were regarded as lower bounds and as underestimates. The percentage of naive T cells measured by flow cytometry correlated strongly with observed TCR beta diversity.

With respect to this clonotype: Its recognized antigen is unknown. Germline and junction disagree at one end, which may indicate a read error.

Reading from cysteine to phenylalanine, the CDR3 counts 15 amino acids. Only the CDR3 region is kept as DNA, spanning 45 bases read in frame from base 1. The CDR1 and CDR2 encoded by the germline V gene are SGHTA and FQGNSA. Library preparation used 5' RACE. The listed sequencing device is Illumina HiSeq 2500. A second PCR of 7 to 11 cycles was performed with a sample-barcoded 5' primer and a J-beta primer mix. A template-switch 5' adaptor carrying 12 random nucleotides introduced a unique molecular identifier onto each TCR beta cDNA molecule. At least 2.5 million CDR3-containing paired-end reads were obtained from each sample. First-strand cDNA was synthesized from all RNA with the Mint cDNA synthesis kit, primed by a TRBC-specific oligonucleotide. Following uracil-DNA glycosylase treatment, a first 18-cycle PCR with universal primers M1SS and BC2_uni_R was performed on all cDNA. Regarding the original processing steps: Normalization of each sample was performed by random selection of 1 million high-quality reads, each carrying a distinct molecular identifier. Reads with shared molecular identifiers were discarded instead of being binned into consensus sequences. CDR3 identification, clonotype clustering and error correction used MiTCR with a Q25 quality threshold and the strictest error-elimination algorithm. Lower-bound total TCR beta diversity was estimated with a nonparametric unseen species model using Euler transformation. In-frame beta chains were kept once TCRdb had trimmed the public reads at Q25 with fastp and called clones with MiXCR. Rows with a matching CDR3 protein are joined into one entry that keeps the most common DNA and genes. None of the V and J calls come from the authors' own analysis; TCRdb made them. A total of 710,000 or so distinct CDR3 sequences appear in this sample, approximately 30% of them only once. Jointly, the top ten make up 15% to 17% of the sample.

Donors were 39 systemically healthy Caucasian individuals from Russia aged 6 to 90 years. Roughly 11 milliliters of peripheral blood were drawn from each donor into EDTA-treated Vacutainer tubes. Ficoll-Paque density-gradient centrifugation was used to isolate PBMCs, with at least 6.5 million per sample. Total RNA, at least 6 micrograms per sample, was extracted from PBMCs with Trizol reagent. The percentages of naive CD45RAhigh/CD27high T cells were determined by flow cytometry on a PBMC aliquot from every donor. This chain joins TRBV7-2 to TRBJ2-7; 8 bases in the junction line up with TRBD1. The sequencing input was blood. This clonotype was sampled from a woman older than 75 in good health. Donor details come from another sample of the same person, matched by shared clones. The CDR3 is CASGPTRDRYYEQYF. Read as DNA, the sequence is TGTGCCAGCGGCCCAACACGGGACAGGTATTACGAACAGTACTTC.